These 9 T cell receptor beta chains originate from one sample sequenced in a study of blood T cells in healthy people across ages. A second PCR, run for roughly 7 to 11 cycles, used a sample-barcoded 5' primer plus a J-beta primer mix. One entry per CDR3 protein, called by TCRdb with MiXCR from the 5' RACE reads. The sample includes roughly 1,300,000 distinct CDR3 sequences, around 55% of them seen just once. Sequencing used blood. Receptors originate from a man aged 18 to 29 in good health.

A word on this clonotype: At one end the junction does not follow the germline gene, possibly because of a read error. The chain couples TRBV6-5 to TRBJ1-2; no clear D. Germline loops: CDR1 MNHEY, CDR2 SVGAGI. This CDR3 region has 13 residues. Here the CDR3 reads CASSWRSNYGCTF. In nucleotides, the CDR3 is TGTGCCAGCAGTTGGCGTTCGAACTATGGCTGCACCTTC.

This clonotype has just a few counts. The genes are TRBV4-1 and TRBJ1-5; 9 bases map to TRBD1. This CDR3 has 16 amino acids. Germline assignment: CDR1 MGHRA and CDR2 YSYEKL. The junction had 6 bases not matched to a gene; V was cut back by 0 bases and J by 6 bases. The CDR3 is CASSQDPGTGTQPQHF. In DNA, the CDR3 is TGCGCCAGCAGCCAAGATCCTGGGACAGGGACTCAGCCCCAGCATTTT.

The chain links TRBV21-1 to TRBJ2-5; the D call TRBD2 from the table was never checked on the DNA. TRBV21-1 corresponds to a pseudogene. The CDR3 has 17 residues. CDR3 residues: CASSKSGTPAGQETQYF. The CDR3 DNA reads as TGTGCCAGCAGCAAAAGTGGGACTCCCGCGGGGCAAGAGACCCAGTACTTT.

The rearrangement joins TRBV12-3 or TRBV12-4 to TRBJ2-7; D is unresolved. The last part of the DNA fits TRBJ2-5 better; the J call may be wrong. This CDR3 comprises 12 residues. The CDR3 sequence is CASSLRIGTQYF. The CDR3 DNA is TGTGCCAGCAGTTTGAGGATAGGGACCCAGTACTTC.

This clonotype was seen more than once but under ten times. This sequence joins TRBV6-4 and TRBJ1-5; 12 nucleotides line up with TRBD1. This CDR3 has 15 amino acids. Germline V lookup: CDR1 MRHNA, CDR2 SNTAGT. This chain's CDR3 is CAYPGQGAFNQPQHF. CDR3 DNA: TGTGCTTATCCGGGACAGGGGGCTTTCAATCAGCCCCAGCATTTT.

CDR3: CASSLDDAYEQYF. CDR3 DNA: TGCGCCAGCAGCTTGGACGACGCTTACGAGCAGTACTTC. The rearrangement links TRBV5-1 to TRBJ2-7; D unresolved. The V gene's germline CDR1 is SGHRS and CDR2 YFSETQ. V shed 0 bases and J shed 4 bases, with 8 bases lying between them. The CDR3 length is 13 residues.

The sample holds a few counts of this clonotype. The gene calls are TRBV7-2 and TRBJ1-5; D remains ambiguous. V was trimmed by 1 base and J by 3 bases, leaving 10 bases between them. The CDR3 runs 15 residues. Germline lookup yields CDR1 SGHTA and CDR2 FQGNSA. DNA for the CDR3: TGTGCCAGCAGCTTAGTCGGGGTGGACAATCAGCCCCAGCATTTT. Amino acid sequence: CASSLVGVDNQPQHF.

This clonotype is a singleton in its sample. The chain joins TRBV3-1 to TRBJ2-1; D gene uncertain. The germline gives CDR1 LGHDT, CDR2 YNNKEL (reference sequence). With 1 base removed from V and 3 bases from J, the gap between germline ends came to 10 bases. The CDR3 has 15 residues. CDR3 nucleotide sequence: TGTGCCAGCAGCCAAGGTCTAGTCTACTACAATGAGCAGTTCTTC. It translates to CASSQGLVYYNEQFF.

The rearrangement links TRBV11-1 to TRBJ2-5; possibly TRBD1 for D (5 bases). The CDR3 covers 15 residues. Germline CDR1 is SGHAT and CDR2 is FQDESV (reference sequence). Trimming left V 5 bases short and J 1 base short, with 14 bases between. CDR3 protein: CASSHADSFQETQYF. The CDR3 DNA follows: TGTGCCAGCAGCCACGCAGACAGTTTCCAAGAGACCCAGTACTTC.